The 31 T cell receptor beta chains reported below all come from one sample, sequenced in a study of lymphopenia after photon versus proton radiotherapy. Assay used: immunoSEQ multiplex PCR; TCRdb lists only in-frame clones, some missing. The sample includes about 7,300 clones, about four fifths of them seen just once. Sequences were derived from peripheral blood, sampled from a patient treated with photon-based radiotherapy. Receptors originate from a man aged 25 to 45 with gastric cancer.

There are a few counts of this clone. The J gene is TRBJ1-6, the V gene TRBV5-6; no firm D call. The V end was cut by 3 bases, the J end by 10 bases, with 14 bases between. The CDR3 spans 14 residues. The germline V gene encodes CDR1 SGHDT and CDR2 YYEEEE. The CDR3 loop is CASSSTTRPSPLHF. DNA for the CDR3: TGTGCCAGCAGCTCGACGACCCGTCCCTCACCCCTCCACTTT.

CDR3 sequence reads: CASSIRTAESNYGYTF. The CDR3 nucleotides read TGTGCCAGTAGCATAAGGACAGCCGAATCGAACTATGGCTACACCTTC. V is TRBV19 and J is TRBJ1-2, with a possible D match to TRBD1 (6 bases). This CDR3 is 16 amino acids long. CDR1 LNHDA and CDR2 SQIVND come from the germline V gene (reference sequence). V gave up 6 bases and J gave up 2 bases, with 19 bases separating them.

This chain connects TRBV7-6 to TRBJ1-2; weak D call: TRBD1 (5 bases). V was shortened by 3 bases and J by 9 bases, with 20 bases between the two germline ends. CDR3 length: 15 amino acids. CDR1 is SGHVS and CDR2 is FNYEAQ in the germline V gene. The chain's CDR3 is CASSLSPRDGWRYTF. Written as DNA, the CDR3 is TGTGCCAGCAGCTTGTCCCCCCGGGACGGTTGGCGCTACACCTTC.

The chain uses TRBV6-1 and TRBJ2-1, with TRBD2 matching 9 bases. In germline, CDR1 is MNHNS, CDR2 SASEGT. V trimming: 4 bases; J trimming: 7 bases; junction bases outside the gene matches: 11. CDR3 length equals 16 residues. The chain's CDR3 is CASSATRGSGGNEQFF. The CDR3 DNA reads TGTGCCAGCAGTGCAACTCGGGGGAGCGGGGGGAATGAGCAGTTCTTC.

This clone came up once. The chain is built from TRBV5-8 and TRBJ2-7; D unresolved. The V end was cut by 4 bases, the J end by 3 bases, with 8 bases between. The CDR3 runs to 12 residues. Germline-derived CDR1 and CDR2 are SGHTS and YDEGEE. CDR3 nucleotide sequence: TGTGCCAGCAGCCCTACTAACTACGAGCAGTACTTC. It is translated as CASSPTNYEQYF.

The genes are TRBV7-3 and TRBJ2-2, with D tentatively TRBD1 (5 bases). The CDR3 contains 14 residues. Between the trimmed V and J ends, which lost 5 bases and 8 bases, there was a span of 15 bases. Germline V gene data show CDR1 as SGHTA and CDR2 as FQGTGA. CDR3 in DNA: TGTGCCAGCAGCGAATACTCGAACAGGGGGGAGCTGTTTTTT. As protein: CASSEYSNRGELFF.

The chain carries TRBV4-3 and TRBJ2-2, with a weak D call TRBD2 (7 bases). Germline V gene sequence: CDR1 LGHNA, CDR2 YSLEER. Trimming removed 0 bases from V and 1 base from J, with 12 bases in between. This CDR3 has 17 amino acids. CDR3 coding DNA: TGCGCCAGCAGCCAAGATCCAGCGGGACAGAACACCGGGGAGCTGTTTTTT. This sequence encodes CASSQDPAGQNTGELFF.

In this sample, this clone turned up once. The rearrangement links TRBV5-1 to TRBJ1-1, with 7 bases fitting TRBD1. The CDR3 runs 17 residues. V gave up 0 bases and J gave up 1 base; unmatched junction bases: 9. Germline V gene data show CDR1 as SGHRS and CDR2 as YFSETQ. The CDR3 DNA is TGCGCCAGCAGCTTGGTTCCATTGGGACAGTCGAACACTGAAGCTTTCTTT. This sequence encodes CASSLVPLGQSNTEAFF.

The chain links TRBV5-1 to TRBJ2-4, with D unclear. Trimming removed 0 bases at V and 6 bases at J, with 7 bases between. The CDR3 has 13 residues. Germline CDR1 is SGHRS and CDR2 is YFSETQ. CDR3 coding DNA: TGCGCCAGCAGCTTGGGAGAACCAAACATTCAGTACTTC. Translating it yields CASSLGEPNIQYF.

J is TRBJ1-2 and V is TRBV6-1; TRBD1 is a possible D gene (6 bases). The V end lost 1 base, the J end lost 5 bases, and 14 bases lay between the germline ends. CDR1 and CDR2 from the germline V gene are MNHNS and SASEGT. The CDR3 contains 15 residues. This CDR3 reads CASSEVETGRYGYTF. As DNA, the CDR3 is TGTGCCAGCAGTGAAGTGGAGACAGGAAGGTATGGCTACACCTTC.

The chain combines TRBV18 with TRBJ2-7, with 10 nucleotides matching TRBD1. Per germline, CDR1 KGHSH and CDR2 LQKENI. V shed 3 bases and J 5 bases; nucleotides not matched to a gene: 7. The CDR3 runs to 15 residues. The CDR3 is CASSPRRDRGNEQYF. CDR3 nucleotides: TGTGCCAGCTCACCCCGTAGGGACAGGGGTAACGAGCAGTACTTC.

V gene TRBV19 combines with J gene TRBJ2-3, with a tentative D call TRBD1 (6 bases). CDR1 LNHDA and CDR2 SQIVND come from the germline V gene (reference sequence). Trimming left V 5 bases short and J 4 bases short, with 10 bases between. This CDR3 comprises 13 residues. Here the CDR3 reads CASSLRGPDTQYF. The CDR3 region has the DNA TGTGCCAGTAGTCTCAGGGGCCCAGATACGCAGTATTTT. Drawing the rest from reference TRBV19 and TRBJ2-3, the complete variable domain is DGGITQSPKYLFRKEGQNVTLSCEQNLNHDAMYWYRQDPGQGLRLIYYSQIVNDFQKGDIAEGYSVSREKKESFPLTVTSAQKNPTAFYLCASSLRGPDTQYFGPGTRLTVL.

V is TRBV10-3 and J is TRBJ2-5, with 7 positions matching TRBD2. The CDR3 runs to 14 residues. The junction had 11 bases not matched to a gene; V was cut back by 6 bases and J by 7 bases. CDR1 and CDR2 (germline): ENHRY, SYGVKD. CDR3 nucleotide sequence: TGTGCCATCAGCGAGGAAGAGGGAGGGGTGACCCAGTACTTC. The encoded protein is CAISEEEGGVTQYF.

The rearrangement links TRBV7-8 to TRBJ2-7; TRBD2 matches at 8 bases. The J segment lost 5 bases and the V segment lost 4 bases, leaving 13 bases of the junction unmatched. CDR3 size: 16 residues. The germline gives CDR1 SGHVS, CDR2 FQNEAQ. CDR3 sequence reads: CASSSAPGAGVDEQYF. CDR3 DNA: TGTGCCAGCAGCTCCGCCCCAGGAGCGGGAGTAGACGAGCAGTACTTC.

This clone was detected only once. The chain employs TRBV6-1 and TRBJ1-1, with D hard to call. Germline V lookup: CDR1 MNHNS, CDR2 SASEGT. The V gene lost 1 base and the J gene lost 1 base, with 10 bases spanning the gap. This CDR3 spans 15 amino acids. CDR3 sequence reads: CASSEVLGRNTEAFF. The DNA of the CDR3 is TGTGCCAGCAGTGAAGTATTAGGGAGGAACACTGAAGCTTTCTTT.

The gene calls are TRBV4-1 and TRBJ1-1; 7 positions match TRBD1. The CDR3 length is 13 residues. Germline V gene data show CDR1 as MGHRA and CDR2 as YSYEKL. Losses at the gene ends were 3 bases for V and 5 bases for J; bases not matched to a gene: 3. The CDR3 loop is CASSQRGLTEAFF. In DNA, the CDR3 is TGCGCCAGCAGCCAGAGGGGGCTGACTGAAGCTTTCTTT.

The rearrangement uses TRBV9 and TRBJ2-7; a possible D gene is TRBD1 (6 bases). Germline CDR1 reads SGDLS; CDR2 reads YYNGEE. Trimming left V 4 bases short and J 4 bases short, with 9 bases between. The CDR3 is 12 residues long. The CDR3 DNA is TGTGCCAGCAGCTTAACAGGGTACGAGCAGTACTTC. Its translation is CASSLTGYEQYF.

This clone was seen only once. The chain is built from TRBV6-1 and TRBJ2-5; 7 bases agree with TRBD1. The CDR3 extends over 17 amino acids. The germline CDR1 and CDR2 sequences are MNHNS and SASEGT. V gave up 3 bases and J gave up 1 base; unmatched junction bases: 11. CDR3 in amino acids: CASSEGPGQASQETQYF. DNA for the CDR3: TGTGCCAGCAGTGAGGGACCCGGACAGGCCAGCCAAGAGACCCAGTACTTC.

This chain links TRBV9 with TRBJ2-5, with TRBD2 identical over 9 bases. Germline CDR1 is SGDLS and CDR2 is YYNGEE. V shed 1 base, J shed 1 base, and the junction held 5 bases outside the gene matches. This CDR3 contains 16 residues. CDR3 coding DNA: TGTGCCAGCAGCGTATCAGCGGGAGGCACCCAAGAGACCCAGTACTTC. As protein: CASSVSAGGTQETQYF.

This sequence joins TRBV6-5 and TRBJ1-2; maybe TRBD1 (6 bases). This CDR3 has 15 residues. The germline V and J ends were trimmed by 8 bases and 5 bases, with 21 bases remaining between them. Per the germline V gene, CDR1 is MNHEY and CDR2 is SVGAGI. The CDR3, as DNA: TGTGCCAGCGCCGGGGGCGTGACAGCCCATTATGGCTACACCTTC. It translates to CASAGGVTAHYGYTF.

The chain couples TRBV7-3 to TRBJ2-5; TRBD1 matches at 11 bases. Looked up from germline, CDR1 is SGHTA and CDR2 is FQGTGA. The trim removed 4 bases at V and 13 bases at J, leaving 8 bases unmatched. The length of the CDR3 is 13 residues. The CDR3 reads CASSSGQGAGRYF. DNA for the CDR3: TGTGCCAGCAGCTCAGGACAGGGGGCGGGAAGGTACTTC.

The chain couples TRBV28 to TRBJ2-1; D possibly corresponds to TRBD2 (6 bases). V was shortened by 7 bases and J by 0 bases, with 19 bases between the two germline ends. Germline-derived CDR1 and CDR2 are MDHEN and SYDVKM. The length of the CDR3 is 17 residues. This chain's CDR3 is CASTASGTPSSYNEQFF. For the CDR3, the DNA is TGTGCCAGCACCGCCTCAGGGACTCCTAGCTCCTACAATGAGCAGTTCTTC.

J is TRBJ2-3 and V is TRBV9; D unclear. V gave up 0 bases and J gave up 2 bases, with 4 bases separating them. Looked up from germline, CDR1 is SGDLS and CDR2 is YYNGEE. The CDR3 loop spans 13 amino acids. The CDR3 is CASSVETTDTQYF. CDR3 in DNA: TGTGCCAGCAGCGTAGAAACCACAGATACGCAGTATTTT.

This chain uses TRBV29-1 with TRBJ1-4; 7 bases align to TRBD1. This CDR3 comprises 13 residues. J was trimmed by 10 bases and V by 6 bases; bases with no gene match: 11. From germline, CDR1 is SQVTM and CDR2 ANQGSEA. CDR3 nucleotides: TGCAGCGTGTCAGGGGGTAAAGATGGAAAACTGTTTTTT. Its protein product is CSVSGGKDGKLFF.

The chain combines TRBV28 with TRBJ2-5; 9 nucleotides line up with TRBD1. Germline CDR1 reads MDHEN; CDR2 reads SYDVKM. The CDR3 has 14 amino acids. The V and J ends lost 5 bases and 5 bases, in that order; junction bases with no gene match: 6. As DNA, the CDR3 is TGTGCCAGCAGTCGGGGACAGGGCAGGGAGACCCAGTACTTC. It is translated as CASSRGQGRETQYF.

The sample holds a few counts of this clone. V usage is TRBV9 and J usage is TRBJ1-2, with a weak D call TRBD1 (5 bases). Trimming cost V 0 bases and J 6 bases, with 12 bases left between them. Germline-derived CDR1 and CDR2 are SGDLS and YYNGEE. This CDR3 has 14 amino acids. The CDR3 nucleotides read TGTGCCAGCAGCGTAGAGGTTCAGGGTGATGGCTACACCTTC. Protein: CASSVEVQGDGYTF.

In its sample, this clone was seen once. CDR3 residues: CASSLRTVNTEAFF. In DNA form, the CDR3 reads TGTGCCAGCAGCTTAAGGACAGTGAACACTGAAGCTTTCTTT. The chain couples TRBV7-9 to TRBJ1-1, with D perhaps matching TRBD1 (6 bases). Germline lookup yields CDR1 SEHNR and CDR2 FQNEAQ (reference sequence). Deletions cut 2 bases from V and 0 bases from J, with 7 bases between. The CDR3 is 14 residues long.

V usage is TRBV10-1 and J usage is TRBJ2-3, with D possibly TRBD1 on 6 matching bases. Germline V gene lookup returns CDR1 WNHNN and CDR2 SYGVQD (reference sequence). The germline V and J ends were trimmed by 8 bases and 0 bases, with 18 bases remaining between them. This CDR3 region has 16 residues. In DNA, the CDR3 is TGCGCCAGCTCCTACTCAACAGGGAAAAGCACAGATACGCAGTATTTT. The encoded protein is CASSYSTGKSTDTQYF.

This clone was picked up a small number of times. This chain uses TRBV14 with TRBJ2-1, with D maybe TRBD1 (6 bases). Trimming cost V 4 bases and J 6 bases, with 10 bases left between them. Looked up from germline, CDR1 is SGHDN and CDR2 is FVKESK. The CDR3 loop spans 13 amino acids. The CDR3 nucleotides are TGTGCCAGCAGCCGGTTAGGGGGCAATGAGCAGTTCTTC. This codes for CASSRLGGNEQFF.

V is TRBV5-6 and J is TRBJ2-2; D tentatively fits TRBD1 or TRBD2 (5 bases each). Per germline, CDR1 SGHDT and CDR2 YYEEEE. The CDR3 has 16 residues. Trimming removed 4 bases at V and 5 bases at J, with 18 bases between. CDR3 in amino acids: CASSQSYRDQTGELFF. The CDR3 DNA reads TGTGCCAGCAGCCAAAGTTACCGGGACCAGACCGGGGAGCTGTTTTTT.

V gene TRBV5-6 combines with J gene TRBJ1-1; possible D gene TRBD1, 5 bases. V dropped 0 bases and J dropped 5 bases, with 11 bases sitting between them. The germline gives CDR1 SGHDT, CDR2 YYEEEE. The CDR3 is 14 residues long. CDR3 sequence (DNA): TGTGCCAGCAGCTTGGGCGGCAGGGATACTGAAGCTTTCTTT. Translated, it gives CASSLGGRDTEAFF.